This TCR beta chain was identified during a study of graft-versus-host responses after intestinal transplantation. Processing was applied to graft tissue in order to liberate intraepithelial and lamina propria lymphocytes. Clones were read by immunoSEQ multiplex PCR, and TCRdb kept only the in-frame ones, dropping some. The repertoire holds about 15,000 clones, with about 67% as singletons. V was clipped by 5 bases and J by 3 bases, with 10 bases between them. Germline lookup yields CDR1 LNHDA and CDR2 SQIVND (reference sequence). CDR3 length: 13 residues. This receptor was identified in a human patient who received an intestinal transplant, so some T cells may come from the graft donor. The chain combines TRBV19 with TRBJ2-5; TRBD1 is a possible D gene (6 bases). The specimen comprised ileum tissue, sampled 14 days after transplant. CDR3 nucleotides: TGTGCCAGTAGTCCCTGGACAGAAGAGACCCAGTACTTC. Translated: CASSPWTEETQYF.